This T cell receptor beta chain was found in a study of Ad26.COV2.S vaccination and SARS-CoV-2 variants. Study summary: Once, or twice with 56 days between doses, Ad26.COV2.S was given intramuscularly. Study results and caveats: Breadth and depth estimates from TCRs may understate total T cell responses. Placebo and vaccine recipients had non-spike TCR breadth that was similar. Substantial post-vaccination breadth of spike-specific CD8+ and CD4+ T cell responses was reported.

Profiled with immunoSEQ multiplex PCR; TCRdb holds only in-frame clones, not every one. Of 400,000 or so clones in the sample, 80% to 90% were seen once. Documented treatment: over 15 received Ad26.COV2.S at low or high dose, single or two shots; about 5 received placebo; per-sample allocation not given. Specimens were obtained on day 63 following the first vaccine or placebo injection. Germline V lookup: CDR1 KGHSH, CDR2 LQKENI. V shed 2 bases, J shed 8 bases, and the junction held 13 bases outside the gene matches. The CDR3 contains 16 residues. Of note for this clone: Its antigen is undetermined.

The TCR comes from a person aged 18-60 years who received the Ad26.COV2.S COVID-19 vaccine or a placebo. The chain is built from TRBV18 and TRBJ1-1, with TRBD1 matching over 8 bases. Sequencing used peripheral blood, obtained in a trial of Ad26.COV2.S vaccine versus placebo. The CDR3: CASSPVRGTGGLEAFF. In DNA, the CDR3 is TGTGCCAGCTCACCAGTACGCGGGACAGGAGGCCTCGAAGCTTTCTTT.